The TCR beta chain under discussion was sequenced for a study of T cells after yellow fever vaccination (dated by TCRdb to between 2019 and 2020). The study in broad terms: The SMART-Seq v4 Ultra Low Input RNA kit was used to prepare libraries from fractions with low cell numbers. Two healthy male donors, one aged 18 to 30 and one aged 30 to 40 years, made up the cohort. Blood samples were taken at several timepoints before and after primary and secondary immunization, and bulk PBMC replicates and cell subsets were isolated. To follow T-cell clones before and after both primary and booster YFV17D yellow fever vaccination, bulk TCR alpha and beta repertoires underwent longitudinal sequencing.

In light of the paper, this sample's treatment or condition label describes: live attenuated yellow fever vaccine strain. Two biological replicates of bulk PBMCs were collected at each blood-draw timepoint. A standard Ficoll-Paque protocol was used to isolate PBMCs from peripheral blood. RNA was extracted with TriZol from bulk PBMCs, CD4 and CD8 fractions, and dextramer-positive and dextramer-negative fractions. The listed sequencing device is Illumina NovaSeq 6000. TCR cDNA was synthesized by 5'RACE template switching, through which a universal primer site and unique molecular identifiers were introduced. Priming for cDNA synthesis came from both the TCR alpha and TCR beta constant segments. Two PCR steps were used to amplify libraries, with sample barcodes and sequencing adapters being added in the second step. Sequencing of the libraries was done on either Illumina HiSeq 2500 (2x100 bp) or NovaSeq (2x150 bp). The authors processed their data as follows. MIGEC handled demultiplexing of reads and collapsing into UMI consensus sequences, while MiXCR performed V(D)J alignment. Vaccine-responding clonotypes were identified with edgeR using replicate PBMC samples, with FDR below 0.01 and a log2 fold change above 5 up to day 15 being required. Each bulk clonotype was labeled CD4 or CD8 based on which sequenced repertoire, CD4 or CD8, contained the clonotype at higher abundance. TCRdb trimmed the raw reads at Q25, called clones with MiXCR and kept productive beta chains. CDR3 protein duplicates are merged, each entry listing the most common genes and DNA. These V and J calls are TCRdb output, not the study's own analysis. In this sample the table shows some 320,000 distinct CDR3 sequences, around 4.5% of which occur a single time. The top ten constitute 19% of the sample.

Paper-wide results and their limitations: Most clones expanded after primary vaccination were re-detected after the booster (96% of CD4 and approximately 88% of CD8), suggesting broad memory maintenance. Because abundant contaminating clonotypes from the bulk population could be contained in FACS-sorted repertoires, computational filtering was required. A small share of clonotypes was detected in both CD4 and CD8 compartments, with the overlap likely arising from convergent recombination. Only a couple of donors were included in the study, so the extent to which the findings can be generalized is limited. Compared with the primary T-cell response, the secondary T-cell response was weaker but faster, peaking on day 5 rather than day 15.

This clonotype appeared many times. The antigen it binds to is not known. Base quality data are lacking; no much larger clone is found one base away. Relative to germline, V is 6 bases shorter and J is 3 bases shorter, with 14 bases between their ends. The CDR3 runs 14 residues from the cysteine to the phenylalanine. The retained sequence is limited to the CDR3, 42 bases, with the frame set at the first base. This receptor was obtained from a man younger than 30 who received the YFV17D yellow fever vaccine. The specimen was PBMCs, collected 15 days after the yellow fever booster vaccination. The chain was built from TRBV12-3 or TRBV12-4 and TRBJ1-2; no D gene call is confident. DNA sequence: TGTGCCAGCAGCTTACACCAGTACGACTATGGCTACACCTTC. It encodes CASSLHQYDYGYTF.